This passage covers 9 T cell receptor beta chains from one sample sequenced in a study of blood T cell repertoires in COVID-19. TCRdb's table, derived via immunoSEQ multiplex PCR, lists solely in-frame clones and lacks some. Of about 190,000 clones in the sample, around 73% were seen once. The material sequenced was PBMCs or T cells enriched from blood (not recorded which). These receptors were obtained from a woman in her forties or fifties who had recovered from COVID-19.

V gene TRBV27 combines with J gene TRBJ2-3, with 7 bases fitting TRBD1. Germline V gene lookup returns CDR1 MNHEY and CDR2 SMNVEV (reference sequence). The CDR3 loop spans 14 amino acids. V lost 5 bases, J lost 8 bases, and 10 bases stayed unmatched. CDR3 sequence reads: CASSGSDRRATQYF. CDR3 coding DNA: TGTGCCAGCAGTGGCTCGGACAGGCGGGCTACGCAGTATTTT.

CDR3 protein: CASEGNTEAFF. CDR3 bases: TGCGCCAGCGAGGGCAACACTGAAGCTTTCTTT. This chain links TRBV4-1 with TRBJ1-1; D is unclear. Trimming removed 8 bases from V and 2 bases from J, with 6 bases in between. The germline CDR1 and CDR2 sequences are MGHRA and YSYEKL. The CDR3 spans 11 residues.

The rearrangement uses TRBV28 and TRBJ1-2; D not resolved. CDR1 MDHEN and CDR2 SYDVKM come from the germline V gene. V lost 4 bases, J lost 4 bases, and 10 bases lay in between. This CDR3 has 13 amino acids. Written as DNA, the CDR3 is TGTGCCAGCAGTTATGCAGTAACCTATGGCTACACCTTC. This translates into CASSYAVTYGYTF.

The V and J genes are TRBV7-2 and TRBJ2-7; the match to TRBD1 covers 9 bases. The ends lost 4 bases at V and 6 bases at J; junction bases unmatched: 7. Per germline, CDR1 SGHTA and CDR2 FQGNSA. This CDR3 comprises 14 residues. The CDR3 reads CASSYRDRVSEQYF. The CDR3 coding sequence is TGTGCCAGCAGCTACCGGGACAGGGTCTCCGAGCAGTACTTC.

The chain has TRBV3-1 (or the pseudogene TRBV3-2) and TRBJ1-2; D gene ambiguous. Trimming removed 3 bases from V and 0 bases from J, with 11 bases in between. Germline loops: CDR1 LGHDT, CDR2 YNNKEL (reference sequence). The CDR3 totals 15 residues. Here the CDR3 DNA reads TGTGCCAGCAGCCATGAAACAGTATCTAACTATGGCTACACCTTC. Translating it yields CASSHETVSNYGYTF.

This chain uses TRBV11-2 with TRBJ1-1, with 12 bases matching TRBD1. The CDR3 sequence is 17 residues long. V gave up 2 bases and J gave up 0 bases; unmatched junction bases: 4. Germline CDR1 SGHAT, CDR2 FQNNGV. Written as DNA, the CDR3 is TGTGCCAGCAGCTTATCCGGGACAGGGGGCGTGAACACTGAAGCTTTCTTT. Amino acids: CASSLSGTGGVNTEAFF.

V usage is TRBV11-1 and J usage is TRBJ2-4; D unresolved. The V gene's germline CDR1 is SGHAT and CDR2 FQDESV (reference sequence). The CDR3 is 14 residues long. The V and J ends lost 1 base and 0 bases respectively, with 4 bases between them. CDR3 nucleotide sequence: TGTGCCAGCAGCTTAGAACTAGCCAAAAACATTCAGTACTTC. Translation: CASSLELAKNIQYF.

This rearrangement joins TRBV5-3 to TRBJ1-5, with a possible D match to TRBD1 (5 bases). TRBV5-3 is identified as an open reading frame with a role that is uncertain. This CDR3 spans 14 amino acids. In DNA, the CDR3 is TGTGCAGGAAATCCAGGGCTGGGCAATCAGCCCCAGCATTTT. Amino acids: CAGNPGLGNQPQHF.

This rearrangement joins TRBV27 to TRBJ2-7; D possibly corresponds to TRBD2 (7 bases). CDR3 length: 18 amino acids. V was cut by 3 bases and J by 5 bases, with 26 bases left in between. CDR1 is MNHEY, CDR2 SMNVEV, per germline (reference sequence). The CDR3 nucleotides are TGTGCCAGCAGTTTGTTCTACAATCAGGGAGGGGGTAAGAACGAGCAGTACTTC. As protein: CASSLFYNQGGGKNEQYF.